The clone carrying this T cell receptor (beta chain) occurred a few times. Its antigen is unidentified. Using its own MiXCR run on the 5' RACE reads, TCRdb lists one record per CDR3 protein. The table records roughly 770,000 distinct CDR3 sequences, roughly 20% of them present only once. V lost 0 bases and J 7 bases, leaving 13 bases between the germline ends. Germline V gene data show CDR1 as SGHRS and CDR2 as YFSETQ. The CDR3 spans 14 residues. The sample belongs to a study of identical twins. Study outcomes and limitations: Abundant beta clonotypes from cord blood had fewer insertions, unlike memory repertoires, which showed none.

These data also featured in a second study, about T cells expressing NK-cell markers.

The gene calls are TRBV5-1 and TRBJ1-2; no reliable D call. This receptor was identified in a woman aged 18-29 years in good health. The specimen sequenced was PBMCs. The CDR3 region has the DNA TGCGCCAGCAGCTTGGGAGCCGGGCGTGGTGGCTACACCTTC. As protein: CASSLGAGRGGYTF.